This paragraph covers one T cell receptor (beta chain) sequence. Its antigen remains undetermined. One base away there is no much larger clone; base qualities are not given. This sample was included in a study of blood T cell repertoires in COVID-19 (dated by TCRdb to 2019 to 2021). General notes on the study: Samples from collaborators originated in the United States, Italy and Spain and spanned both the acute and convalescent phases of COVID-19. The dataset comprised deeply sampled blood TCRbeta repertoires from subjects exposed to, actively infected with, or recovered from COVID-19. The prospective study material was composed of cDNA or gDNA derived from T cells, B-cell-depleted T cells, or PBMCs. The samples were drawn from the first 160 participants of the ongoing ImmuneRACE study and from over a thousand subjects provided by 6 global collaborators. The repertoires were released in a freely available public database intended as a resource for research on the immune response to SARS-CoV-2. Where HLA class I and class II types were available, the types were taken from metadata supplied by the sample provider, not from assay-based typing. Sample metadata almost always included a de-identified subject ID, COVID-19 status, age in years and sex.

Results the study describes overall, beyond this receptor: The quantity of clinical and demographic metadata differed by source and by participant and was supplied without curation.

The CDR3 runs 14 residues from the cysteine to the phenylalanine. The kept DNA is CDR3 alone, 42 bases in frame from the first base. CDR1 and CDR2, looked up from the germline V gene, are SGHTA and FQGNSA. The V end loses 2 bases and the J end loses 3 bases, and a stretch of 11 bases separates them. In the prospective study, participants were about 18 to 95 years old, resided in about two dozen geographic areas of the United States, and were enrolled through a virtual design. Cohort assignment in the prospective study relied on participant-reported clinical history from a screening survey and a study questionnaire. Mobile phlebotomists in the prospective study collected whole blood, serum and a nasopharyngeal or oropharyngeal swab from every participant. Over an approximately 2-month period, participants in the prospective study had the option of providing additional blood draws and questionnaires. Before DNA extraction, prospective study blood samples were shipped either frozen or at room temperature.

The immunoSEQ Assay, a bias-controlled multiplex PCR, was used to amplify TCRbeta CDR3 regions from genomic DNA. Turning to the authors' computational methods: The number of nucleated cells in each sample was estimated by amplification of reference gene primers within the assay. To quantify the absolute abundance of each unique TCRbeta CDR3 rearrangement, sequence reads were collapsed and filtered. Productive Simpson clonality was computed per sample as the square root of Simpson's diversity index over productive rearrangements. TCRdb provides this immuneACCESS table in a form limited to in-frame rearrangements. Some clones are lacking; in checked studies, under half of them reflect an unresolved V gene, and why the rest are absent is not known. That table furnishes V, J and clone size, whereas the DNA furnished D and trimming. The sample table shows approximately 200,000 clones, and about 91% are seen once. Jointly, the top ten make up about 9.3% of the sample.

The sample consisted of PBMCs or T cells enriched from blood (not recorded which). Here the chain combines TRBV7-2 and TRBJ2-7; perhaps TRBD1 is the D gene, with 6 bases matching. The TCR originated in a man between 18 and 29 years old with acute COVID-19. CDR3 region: CASSLPGQIYEQYF. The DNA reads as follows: TGTGCCAGCAGCTTACCTGGACAGATCTACGAGCAGTACTTC.